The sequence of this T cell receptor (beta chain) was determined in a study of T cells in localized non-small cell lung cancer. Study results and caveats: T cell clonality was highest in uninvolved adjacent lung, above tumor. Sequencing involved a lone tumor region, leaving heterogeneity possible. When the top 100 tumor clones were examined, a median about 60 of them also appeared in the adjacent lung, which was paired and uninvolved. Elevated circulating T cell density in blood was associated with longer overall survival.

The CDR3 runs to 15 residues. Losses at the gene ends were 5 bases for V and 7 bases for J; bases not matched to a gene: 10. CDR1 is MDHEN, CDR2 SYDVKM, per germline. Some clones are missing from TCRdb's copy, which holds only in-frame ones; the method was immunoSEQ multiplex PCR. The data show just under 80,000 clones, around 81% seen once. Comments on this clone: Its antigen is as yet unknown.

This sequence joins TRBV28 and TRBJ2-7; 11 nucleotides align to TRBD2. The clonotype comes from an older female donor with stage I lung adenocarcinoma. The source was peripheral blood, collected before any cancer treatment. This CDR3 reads CASSQWTSGWGEQYF. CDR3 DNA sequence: TGTGCCAGCAGTCAATGGACTAGCGGGTGGGGTGAGCAGTACTTC.